One and the same sample provided the 5 T cell receptor beta chains below, sequenced in a study of blood T cell repertoires in COVID-19 (dated by TCRdb to 2019 to 2021). Libraries were prepared through the immunoSEQ multiplex PCR assay. In TCRdb, the immuneACCESS table is reduced to in-frame sequences with V and J assigned. These tables do not hold every clone; where another copy was compared, an unresolved V gene accounts for under half, and the others remain unexplained. This sample gives about 160,000 clones in total; about nine tenths of them show up just once. Of the sample, roughly 3.9% falls within the top ten clones. The source material was PBMCs or T cells enriched from blood (not recorded which). These TCRs come from a woman in her forties who had been exposed to COVID-19.

This clone was seen a few times. This chain joins TRBV5-1 and TRBJ1-3; D is unclear. Trimming removed 4 bases from V and 2 bases from J, with 13 bases in between. This CDR3 comprises 15 residues. Germline V CDR1 and CDR2: SGHRS, YFSETQ. The CDR3 loop reads CASSVTAGAGNTIYF. CDR3 sequence (DNA): TGCGCCAGCAGCGTTACTGCCGGGGCTGGAAACACCATATATTTT.

The rearrangement links TRBV28 to TRBJ2-3; TRBD2 might be the D (6 bases). Trimming left V 4 bases short and J 1 base short, with 12 bases between. This CDR3 comprises 15 residues. The germline CDR1 and CDR2 sequences are MDHEN and SYDVKM. CDR3 region: CASSSGWEGTDTQYF. The CDR3 nucleotides are TGTGCCAGCAGTTCTGGGTGGGAGGGCACAGATACGCAGTATTTT.

V usage is TRBV18 and J usage is TRBJ1-1; the D is unclear. The CDR3 sequence is 16 residues long. Germline lookup yields CDR1 KGHSH and CDR2 LQKENI. V was trimmed by 0 bases and J by 1 base, leaving 12 bases between them. The CDR3: CASSPPQRPGNTEAFF. The CDR3, as DNA: TGTGCCAGCTCACCACCTCAACGCCCAGGGAACACTGAAGCTTTCTTT.

The chain combines TRBV19 with TRBJ1-2; 8 nucleotides match TRBD1. The ends lost 6 bases at V and 7 bases at J; junction bases unmatched: 7. Germline V gene data show CDR1 as LNHDA and CDR2 as SQIVND (reference sequence). CDR3 length: 13 amino acids. CDR3 in DNA: TGTGCCAGTAGGACGGGACAGGAACGTGGCTACACCTTC. Amino acids: CASRTGQERGYTF.

This chain links TRBV7-6 with TRBJ1-2; 7 bases line up with TRBD1. Germline values: CDR1 SGHVS, CDR2 FNYEAQ. CDR3 length equals 13 residues. V was pared by 5 bases and J by 7 bases, with 7 bases of the junction left unmatched. CDR3 sequence: CASSKDRKSGYTF. The CDR3 nucleotides read TGTGCCAGCAGCAAGGACAGGAAAAGTGGCTACACCTTC.